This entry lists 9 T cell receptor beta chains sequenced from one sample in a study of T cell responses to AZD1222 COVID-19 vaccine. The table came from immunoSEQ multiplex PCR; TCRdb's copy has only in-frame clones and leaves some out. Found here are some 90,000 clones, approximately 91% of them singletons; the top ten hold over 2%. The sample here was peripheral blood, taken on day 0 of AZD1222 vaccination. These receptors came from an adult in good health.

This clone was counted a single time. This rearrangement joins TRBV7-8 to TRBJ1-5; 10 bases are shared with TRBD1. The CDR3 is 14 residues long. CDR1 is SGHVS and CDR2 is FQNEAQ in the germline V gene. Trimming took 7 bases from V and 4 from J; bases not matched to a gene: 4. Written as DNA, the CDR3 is TGTGCCAGCACCCAGGACAGGGGGAATCAGCCCCAGCATTTT. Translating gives CASTQDRGNQPQHF.

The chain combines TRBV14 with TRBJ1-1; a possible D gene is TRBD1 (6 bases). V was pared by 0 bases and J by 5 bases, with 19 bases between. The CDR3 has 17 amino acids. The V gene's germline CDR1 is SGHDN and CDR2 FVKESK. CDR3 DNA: TGTGCCAGCAGCCAAGAGAGGGGGATTGGGGCTGTGACTGAAGCTTTCTTT. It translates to CASSQERGIGAVTEAFF. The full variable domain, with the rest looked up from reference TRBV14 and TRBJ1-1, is EAGVTQFPSHSVIEKGQTVTLRCDPISGHDNLYWYRRVMGKEIKFLLHFVKESKQDESGMPNNRFLAERTGGTYSTLKVQPAELEDSGVYFCASSQERGIGAVTEAFFGQGTRLTVV.

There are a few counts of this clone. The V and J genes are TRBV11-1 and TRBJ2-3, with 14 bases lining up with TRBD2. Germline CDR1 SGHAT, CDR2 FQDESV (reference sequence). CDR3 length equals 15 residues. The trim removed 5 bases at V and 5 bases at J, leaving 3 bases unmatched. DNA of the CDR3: TGTGCCAGCAGCCCGACTAGCGGGGGGGAAGATACGCAGTATTTT. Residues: CASSPTSGGEDTQYF.

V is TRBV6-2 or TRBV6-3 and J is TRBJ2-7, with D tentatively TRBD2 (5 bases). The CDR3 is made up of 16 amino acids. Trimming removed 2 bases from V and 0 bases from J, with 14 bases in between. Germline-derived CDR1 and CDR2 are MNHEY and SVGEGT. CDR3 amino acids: CASSYRAGESSYEQYF. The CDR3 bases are TGTGCCAGCAGTTACCGGGCCGGGGAAAGCTCCTACGAGCAGTACTTC.

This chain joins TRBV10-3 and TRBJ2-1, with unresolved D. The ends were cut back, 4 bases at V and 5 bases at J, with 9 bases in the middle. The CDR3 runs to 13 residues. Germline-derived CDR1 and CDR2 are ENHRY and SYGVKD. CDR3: CAISALGHNEQFF. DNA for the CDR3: TGTGCCATCAGTGCCCTAGGCCACAATGAGCAGTTCTTC.

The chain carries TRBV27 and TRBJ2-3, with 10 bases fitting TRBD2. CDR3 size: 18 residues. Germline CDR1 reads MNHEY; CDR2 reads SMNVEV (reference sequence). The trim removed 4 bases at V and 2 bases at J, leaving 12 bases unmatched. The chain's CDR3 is CASSSPGLATRFTDTQYF. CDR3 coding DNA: TGTGCCAGCAGTTCACCGGGACTAGCGACACGGTTCACAGATACGCAGTATTTT.

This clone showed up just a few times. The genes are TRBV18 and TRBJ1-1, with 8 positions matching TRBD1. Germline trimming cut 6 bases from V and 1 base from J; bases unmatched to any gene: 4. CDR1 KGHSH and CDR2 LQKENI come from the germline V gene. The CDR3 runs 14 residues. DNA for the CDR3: TGTGCCAGCTCCTTAGGGACAGGGAACACTGAAGCTTTCTTT. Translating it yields CASSLGTGNTEAFF.

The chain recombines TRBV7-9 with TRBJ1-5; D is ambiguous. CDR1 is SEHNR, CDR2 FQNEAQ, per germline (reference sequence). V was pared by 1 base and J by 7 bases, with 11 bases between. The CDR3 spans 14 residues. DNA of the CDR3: TGTGCCAGCAGCTTAGGGTCGGGTGAACAGCCCCAGCATTTT. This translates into CASSLGSGEQPQHF.

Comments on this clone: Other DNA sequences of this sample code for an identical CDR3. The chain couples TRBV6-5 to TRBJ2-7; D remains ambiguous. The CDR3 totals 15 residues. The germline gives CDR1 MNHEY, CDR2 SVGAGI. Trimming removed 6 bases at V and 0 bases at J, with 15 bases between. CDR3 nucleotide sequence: TGTGCCAGCAGCCGAGACTTTCAAAGCTCCTACGAGCAGTACTTC. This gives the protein CASSRDFQSSYEQYF.